The rows below give T cell receptor beta chains drawn from one sample of a study of T cell repertoires in cytomegalovirus infection. TCRdb redid the calling of the reads with MiXCR, one entry per CDR3 protein. The table has approximately 500,000 distinct CDR3 sequences, 26% seen once. Sequences were obtained from PBMCs. The source of these receptors is a human donor in good health (CMV status not recorded). Some clones in this sample may be carry-over from other donors' samples. Both conserved end residues are part of each CDR3. A D gene is named only where the DNA matches it firmly. Clone size is stated in some rows and not others, as once, few, many or a class when expanded.

V gene: TRBV20-1
J gene: TRBJ2-5
CDR3 length: 14
clone size: .
D gene: TRBD2
CDR3 DNA: TGCAGTGCTAGAGGACTAGCGGCGGACTGGACCCAGTACTTC
CDR3 protein: CSARGLAADWTQYF

V gene: TRBV9
J gene: TRBJ1-1
CDR3 length: 15
clone size: .
D gene: .
CDR3 DNA: TGTGCCAGCAGCGTAGGGTCCCTGGGGAACACTGAAGCTTTCTTT
CDR3 protein: CASSVGSLGNTEAFF

V gene: TRBV25-1
J gene: TRBJ1-2
CDR3 length: 12
clone size: .
D gene: .
CDR3 DNA: TGTGCCAGCAGTGAGTGGCAAGCTGGCTACACCTTC
CDR3 protein: CASSEWQAGYTF

V gene: TRBV12-3/TRBV12-4
J gene: TRBJ2-7
CDR3 length: 16
clone size: many
D gene: TRBD1
CDR3 DNA: TGTGCCAGCAGTCCCTTCGAGGGGACAGGGTCCTACGAGCAGTACTTC
CDR3 protein: CASSPFEGTGSYEQYF

V gene: TRBV7-2
J gene: TRBJ1-2
CDR3 length: 14
clone size: .
D gene: .
CDR3 DNA: TGTGCCAGCAGCTTAGTAAGCCCGATCTATGGCTACACCTTC
CDR3 protein: CASSLVSPIYGYTF

V gene: TRBV6-1
J gene: TRBJ2-5
CDR3 length: 17
clone size: .
D gene: TRBD2
CDR3 DNA: TGTGCCAGCAGCCGACGGACTAGCGGGAGGGCCCGTGAGACCCAGTACTTC
CDR3 protein: CASSRRTSGRARETQYF

V gene: TRBV7-2
J gene: TRBJ2-2
CDR3 length: 17
clone size: many
D gene: TRBD2
CDR3 DNA: TGTGCCAGCAGCTCTGGCTATAGCGGGACCTTTCCCGGGGAGCTGTTTTTT
CDR3 protein: CASSSGYSGTFPGELFF

V gene: TRBV4-1
J gene: TRBJ1-2
CDR3 length: 13
clone size: few
D gene: TRBD1
CDR3 DNA: TGCGCCAGCAGCCAAGGTACAGGGGACGGCTACACCTTC
CDR3 protein: CASSQGTGDGYTF

V gene: TRBV7-6
J gene: TRBJ2-3
CDR3 length: 13
clone size: many
D gene: .
CDR3 DNA: TGTGCCAGCAGCTTAGGACGGCCAGATACGCAGTATTTT
CDR3 protein: CASSLGRPDTQYF

V gene: TRBV28
J gene: TRBJ1-6
CDR3 length: 12
clone size: .
D gene: TRBD1
CDR3 DNA: TGTGCCACCGGGACAGGGAACTCACCCCTCCACTTT
CDR3 protein: CATGTGNSPLHF

V gene: TRBV28
J gene: TRBJ2-7
CDR3 length: 15
clone size: many
D gene: .
CDR3 DNA: TGTGCCAGCAGTGGGGTCCGCACCTATTACAACGAGCAGTACTTC
CDR3 protein: CASSGVRTYYNEQYF

V gene: TRBV7-2
J gene: TRBJ2-2
CDR3 length: 16
clone size: many
D gene: TRBD2
CDR3 DNA: TGTGCCAGCAGCCCCCGGACTAGCGGCCTCACCGGGGAGCTGTTTTTT
CDR3 protein: CASSPRTSGLTGELFF

V gene: TRBV7-6
J gene: TRBJ2-5
CDR3 length: 17
clone size: few
D gene: TRBD2
CDR3 DNA: TGTGCCAGCAGCTTAAGAAGTGGCGGGAGGGACAAAGAGACCCAGTACTTC
CDR3 protein: CASSLRSGGRDKETQYF

V gene: TRBV12-3/TRBV12-4
J gene: TRBJ2-2
CDR3 length: 17
clone size: .
D gene: TRBD2
CDR3 DNA: TGTGCCAGCCGCGGACTAGCGGGAGCGACGAACACCGGGGAGCTGTTTTTT
CDR3 protein: CASRGLAGATNTGELFF

V gene: TRBV15
J gene: TRBJ2-2
CDR3 length: 15
clone size: .
D gene: TRBD2
CDR3 DNA: TGTGCCACCAGCAGACTAGCGGGAGCCCCCGGGGAGCTGTTTTTT
CDR3 protein: CATSRLAGAPGELFF

V gene: TRBV7-8
J gene: TRBJ1-5
CDR3 length: 19
clone size: many
D gene: TRBD1
CDR3 DNA: TGTGCCAGCAGCTCCGACCAAGGGGACAGTTGGTATAGCAATCAGCCCCAGCATTTT
CDR3 protein: CASSSDQGDSWYSNQPQHF

V gene: TRBV5-4
J gene: TRBJ2-3
CDR3 length: 14
clone size: few
D gene: .
CDR3 DNA: TGTGCCAGCAGCCCCTGGACTGCCGCGGATACGCAGTATTTT
CDR3 protein: CASSPWTAADTQYF

V gene: TRBV10-3
J gene: TRBJ2-1
CDR3 length: 13
clone size: many
D gene: .
CDR3 DNA: TGTGCCATCGGATCTTTACCCAACAATGAGCAGTTCTTC
CDR3 protein: CAIGSLPNNEQFF

V gene: TRBV19
J gene: TRBJ1-1
CDR3 length: 14
clone size: few
D gene: TRBD1
CDR3 DNA: TGTGCCAGTAGTACCCCAGGGGGACGCACTGAAGCTTTCTTT
CDR3 protein: CASSTPGGRTEAFF

V gene: TRBV2
J gene: TRBJ1-1
CDR3 length: 14
clone size: .
D gene: TRBD1
CDR3 DNA: TGTGCCAGCAAGGTGGGACAGGAGAACACTGAAGCTTTCTTT
CDR3 protein: CASKVGQENTEAFF

V gene: TRBV19
J gene: TRBJ2-3
CDR3 length: 16
clone size: .
D gene: .
CDR3 DNA: TGTGCCAGTAGTATCGGGAGTAGCGGTCCCACAGATACGCAGTATTTT
CDR3 protein: CASSIGSSGPTDTQYF

V gene: TRBV11-1
J gene: TRBJ2-5
CDR3 length: 15
clone size: .
D gene: .
CDR3 DNA: TGTGCCAGCAGCCCCTTCTATCTTCGAGGAGAGACCCAGTACTTC
CDR3 protein: CASSPFYLRGETQYF

V gene: TRBV6-2/TRBV6-3
J gene: TRBJ2-4
CDR3 length: 13
clone size: .
D gene: .
CDR3 DNA: TGTGCCAGCAGTTACAGGACAGCCAACATTCAGTACTTC
CDR3 protein: CASSYRTANIQYF

V gene: TRBV29-1
J gene: TRBJ2-2
CDR3 length: 13
clone size: .
D gene: .
CDR3 DNA: TGCAGCGCTGAACGGACCCTCGGCGGGGAGCTGTTTTTT
CDR3 protein: CSAERTLGGELFF

V gene: TRBV7-6
J gene: TRBJ1-5
CDR3 length: 14
clone size: few
D gene: .
CDR3 DNA: TGTGCCAGCAGGGACAGTTATAGCAATCAGCCCCAGCATTTT
CDR3 protein: CASRDSYSNQPQHF

V gene: TRBV7-3
J gene: TRBJ2-1
CDR3 length: 13
clone size: many
D gene: .
CDR3 DNA: TGTGCCAGCAGCTTAATCCCAAATGGGGAGCAGTTCTTC
CDR3 protein: CASSLIPNGEQFF

V gene: TRBV7-2
J gene: TRBJ1-2
CDR3 length: 15
clone size: many
D gene: .
CDR3 DNA: TGTGCCAGCAGCTTAGACCCCACAGGTTACTATGGCTACACCTTC
CDR3 protein: CASSLDPTGYYGYTF

V gene: TRBV7-3
J gene: TRBJ2-5
CDR3 length: 13
clone size: few
D gene: .
CDR3 DNA: TGTGCCAGCAGCCGCTCTAGAACAGGGCCACAGTACTTC
CDR3 protein: CASSRSRTGPQYF

V gene: TRBV2
J gene: TRBJ2-2
CDR3 length: 13
clone size: .
D gene: .
CDR3 DNA: TGTGCCAGCAGTGAAGCGGTTGAAGGGGAGCTGTTTTTT
CDR3 protein: CASSEAVEGELFF

V gene: TRBV4-1
J gene: TRBJ2-2
CDR3 length: 17
clone size: .
D gene: TRBD1
CDR3 DNA: TGCGCCAGCAGCCCAACCTACGGGACAGGGAACACCGGGGAGCTGTTTTTT
CDR3 protein: CASSPTYGTGNTGELFF

V gene: TRBV6-8
J gene: TRBJ2-3
CDR3 length: 13
clone size: .
D gene: .
CDR3 DNA: TGTGCCAGCCGAGGCGGGGCCAGTGATACGCAGTATTTT
CDR3 protein: CASRGGASDTQYF

V gene: TRBV19
J gene: TRBJ1-5
CDR3 length: 20
clone size: .
D gene: .
CDR3 DNA: TGTGCCAGTATTAATAGTGGCGGGCAGGGAAGCAGTTTTAGCAATCAGCCCCAGCATTTT
CDR3 protein: CASINSGGQGSSFSNQPQHF

V gene: TRBV28
J gene: TRBJ2-6
CDR3 length: 14
clone size: few
D gene: .
CDR3 DNA: TGTGCCACCCCGGACAGAACTGGGGCCAACGTCCTGACTTTC
CDR3 protein: CATPDRTGANVLTF

V gene: TRBV2
J gene: TRBJ2-1
CDR3 length: 15
clone size: few
D gene: TRBD1
CDR3 DNA: TGTGCCAGCAGTTACCCGACAGGGGGCTACAATGAGCAGTTCTTC
CDR3 protein: CASSYPTGGYNEQFF

V gene: TRBV27
J gene: TRBJ1-2
CDR3 length: 14
clone size: few
D gene: .
CDR3 DNA: TGTGCCAGCAGACCCACAGGGATGGGCTATGGCTACACCTTC
CDR3 protein: CASRPTGMGYGYTF

V gene: TRBV28
J gene: TRBJ2-5
CDR3 length: 12
clone size: few
D gene: .
CDR3 DNA: TGTGCCACCCGAGACCAACAAGAGACCCAGTACTTC
CDR3 protein: CATRDQQETQYF

V gene: TRBV5-4
J gene: TRBJ2-2
CDR3 length: 16
clone size: .
D gene: .
CDR3 DNA: TGTGCCAGCAGCTTGGACCCAACCGCGAACACCGGGGAGCTGTTTTTT
CDR3 protein: CASSLDPTANTGELFF

V gene: TRBV29-1
J gene: TRBJ2-3
CDR3 length: 12
clone size: few
D gene: .
CDR3 DNA: TGCAGCGTTGAGAGTGGCACAGATACGCAGTATTTT
CDR3 protein: CSVESGTDTQYF

V gene: TRBV20-1
J gene: TRBJ2-1
CDR3 length: 14
clone size: .
D gene: .
CDR3 DNA: TGCAGTGCTAGAGACCGGGCCCCCTACAATGAGCAGTTCTTC
CDR3 protein: CSARDRAPYNEQFF

V gene: TRBV28
J gene: TRBJ1-5
CDR3 length: 15
clone size: few
D gene: .
CDR3 DNA: TGTGCCAGCAGTTTATTCTCAGGAGACAATCAGCCCCAGCATTTT
CDR3 protein: CASSLFSGDNQPQHF

V gene: TRBV7-2
J gene: TRBJ1-2
CDR3 length: 15
clone size: .
D gene: .
CDR3 DNA: TGTGCCAGCAGCTTGACACCCCCCACACACTATGGCTACACCTTC
CDR3 protein: CASSLTPPTHYGYTF